Each of the 25 T cell receptor beta chains below was sequenced from the same sample in a study of metastatic and nonmetastatic thyroid tumors. TCRdb re-analyzed the PCR reads using MiXCR. Of some 52,000 clones listed, approximately 15% were seen once; the top ten hold about 2.7%. Every patient underwent thyroid surgery untreated. The specimen sequenced was blood. The receptors derive from a female donor with papillary thyroid cancer or a benign thyroid nodule (not recorded which). Some clones in this sample may be carry-over from other donors' samples.

The chain is built from TRBV25-1 and TRBJ2-7, with D uncertain. The CDR3 spans 13 residues. V lost 4 bases and J lost 5, with 12 bases in between. Germline V gene lookup returns CDR1 MGHDK and CDR2 SYGVNS. As DNA, the CDR3 is TGTGCCAGCAGTGCGGGTGTATACCACGAGCAGTACTTC. Residues: CASSAGVYHEQYF.

The table lists this clone with many counts. The chain is built from TRBV20-1 and TRBJ2-5, with TRBD1 matching 8 bases. The CDR3 runs 15 residues. Germline V gives CDR1 DFQATT, CDR2 SNEGSKA (reference sequence). V was clipped by 0 bases and J by 4 bases; unmatched bases: 7. The CDR3: CSARDLQGASETQYF. The CDR3 nucleotides read TGCAGTGCTAGAGATCTGCAGGGGGCGTCAGAGACCCAGTACTTC.

The sample holds one count of this clone. This rearrangement joins TRBV9 to TRBJ1-1, with D uncertain. This CDR3 region has 13 residues. The germline CDR1 and CDR2 sequences are SGDLS and YYNGEE. V lost 3 bases and J lost 7, with 13 bases in between. CDR3 DNA: TGTGCCAGCAGCGGTGTCCCAGTGGGTGAAGCTTTCTTT. Translated, it gives CASSGVPVGEAFF.

To note about this clone: This CDR3 is also generated by other DNA sequences in the sample. The genes are TRBV20-1 and TRBJ2-7; D perhaps matches TRBD2 (5 bases). The CDR3 is made up of 16 amino acids. Trimming left V 6 bases short and J 1 base short, with 22 bases between. From germline, CDR1 is DFQATT and CDR2 SNEGSKA (reference sequence). CDR3 nucleotide sequence: TGCAGTGCACTGATGGGGAGCGTAGCGAGATCCTACGAGCAGTACTTC. Translated: CSALMGSVARSYEQYF.

About this clone itself: A read error may be the cause here, since a much bigger clone is one base away. The V and J genes are TRBV10-3 and TRBJ2-3; 11 bases are a match to TRBD2. The CDR3 contains 18 residues. Per germline, CDR1 ENHRY and CDR2 SYGVKD. CDR3 in amino acids: CAISEPGVAGGLGDKQYF. The CDR3, as DNA: TGTGCCATCAGTGAGCCGGGGGTAGCGGGAGGGCTTGGAGATAAGCAGTATTTT.

This clone was recorded many times. V gene TRBV25-1 combines with J gene TRBJ1-2; D is perhaps TRBD1 (5 bases). Trimming stripped 7 bases from V and 6 bases from J, with 15 bases between. There are 13 residues in the CDR3. Germline V gene data show CDR1 as MGHDK and CDR2 as SYGVNS. CDR3 sequence reads: CASTRSGANGYTF. CDR3 nucleotide sequence: TGTGCCAGCACTCGAAGCGGGGCAAATGGCTACACCTTC.

Comment on this clone: One end of the junction does not line up with germline, which may come from a read error. V and J are TRBV20-1 and TRBJ1-4, with 7 bases that match TRBD1. CDR1 and CDR2 (germline): DFQATT, SNEGSKA (reference sequence). The CDR3 sequence is 13 residues long. The CDR3 DNA sequence: TGCAGTGCCACAGGGGCGCGAAATGAAAGACTGTTTTTT. It codes for CSATGARNERLFF.

Many counts were recorded for this clone. This chain links TRBV4-1 with TRBJ1-1; D is ambiguous. Trimming stripped 0 bases from V and 5 bases from J, with 13 bases between. Germline V lookup: CDR1 MGHRA, CDR2 YSYEKL. The CDR3 is made up of 15 amino acids. The CDR3 DNA reads TGCGCCAGCAGCCAAGAAGGGCAGCGGCGAACTGAAGCTTTCTTT. This encodes CASSQEGQRRTEAFF.

This clone showed up many times. J is TRBJ1-1 and V is TRBV7-3; no clear D. Germline V gene data show CDR1 as SGHTA and CDR2 as FQGTGA. This CDR3 contains 13 residues. The V gene lost 2 bases and the J gene lost 2 bases, with 6 bases spanning the gap. As DNA, the CDR3 is TGTGCCAGCAGCTTAGCGTATAACACTGAAGCTTTCTTT. Translated: CASSLAYNTEAFF.

V usage is TRBV2 and J usage is TRBJ2-7, with 7 bases that match TRBD2. Per the germline V gene, CDR1 is SNHLY and CDR2 is FYNNEI. Trimming at V came to 2 bases and at J to 3 bases, leaving 7 bases not matched to a gene. CDR3 size: 15 residues. DNA of the CDR3: TGTGCCAGCAGTGAAAGCGGGGCAAAGGGCTACGAGCAGTACTTC. Residues: CASSESGAKGYEQYF.

This clone was counted at least ten times. This chain connects TRBV4-1 to TRBJ2-3; TRBD1 agrees at 7 bases. This CDR3 has 15 amino acids. Germline-derived CDR1 and CDR2 are MGHRA and YSYEKL. The junction had 9 bases not matched to a gene; V was cut back by 8 bases and J by 1 base. In nucleotides, the CDR3 is TGCGCCAGCTCTCCCGTGGGGACAGGCACAGATACGCAGTATTTT. Protein product: CASSPVGTGTDTQYF.

This clone has a count of ten or more. Other nucleotide sequences in the sample specify the same CDR3. CDR3 loop: CASSDLSGTHTNYGYTF. CDR3 DNA sequence: TGTGCCAGCAGTGACCTTTCCGGGACCCACACCAACTATGGCTACACCTTC. The chain carries TRBV6-1 and TRBJ1-2, with a weak D call TRBD1 (5 bases). V lost 3 bases to trimming and J lost 2 bases, with 19 bases between them. The CDR3 runs 17 residues. CDR1 is MNHNS, CDR2 SASEGT, per germline.

This chain connects TRBV30 to TRBJ1-2; D is ambiguous. This CDR3 is 11 amino acids long. CDR1 is GTSNPN and CDR2 is SVGIG in the germline V gene (reference sequence). Between the trimmed V and J ends, which lost 4 bases and 2 bases, there was a span of 5 bases. Here the CDR3 DNA reads TGTGCCTGGACAGCAAACTATGGCTACACCTTC. This translates into CAWTANYGYTF. Looking up the rest from reference TRBV30 and TRBJ1-2 gives the full variable domain: SQTIHQWPATLVQPVGSPLSLECTVEGTSNPNLYWYRQAAGRGLQLLFYSVGIGQISSEVPQNLSASRPQDRQFILSSKKLLLSDSGFYLCAWTANYGYTFGSGTRLTVV.

Note on this clone: The junction shows a germline mismatch at one end, possibly a read error. The CDR3 loop reads CSATDSGTGDREQYF. CDR3 in DNA: TGCAGCGCTACCGACTCCGGGACTGGCGATAGGGAGCAGTACTTC. V and J are TRBV20-1 and TRBJ2-7; tentative D call: TRBD2 (6 bases). The length of the CDR3 is 15 residues. The germline CDR1 and CDR2 sequences are DFQATT and SNEGSKA (reference sequence).

This clone showed up many times. The chain links TRBV28 to TRBJ2-5; TRBD1 agrees at 7 bases. The CDR3 spans 15 residues. J lost 2 bases, V lost 3 bases, and 6 bases had no gene match. The V gene's germline CDR1 is MDHEN and CDR2 SYDVKM. In nucleotides, the CDR3 is TGTGCCAGCAGTTTGGGACAGTTAACTCAAGAGACCCAGTACTTC. Protein sequence: CASSLGQLTQETQYF.

This clone was observed a few times. CDR3 region: CASSELGPGELFF. In DNA form, the CDR3 reads TGTGCCAGCAGTGAACTGGGGCCCGGGGAGCTGTTTTTT. V gene TRBV6-1 combines with J gene TRBJ2-2; D is perhaps TRBD1 (5 bases). With 2 bases removed from V and 6 bases from J, the gap between germline ends came to 7 bases. The CDR3 consists of 13 residues. The V gene's germline CDR1 is MNHNS and CDR2 SASEGT.

This clone has a count of ten or more. The CDR3 DNA reads TGTGCCAGCAGTCAAGGACCCTATATTGAAGCTTTCTTT. It yields the protein CASSQGPYIEAFF. The J gene is TRBJ1-1, the V gene TRBV27; D remains unclear. The germline V and J ends were trimmed by 5 bases and 7 bases, with 14 bases remaining between them. Germline values: CDR1 MNHEY, CDR2 SMNVEV (reference sequence). CDR3 size: 13 residues.

This clone was seen ten or more times. The V gene is TRBV4-1, the J gene TRBJ2-2; D remains unclear. Trimming shortened V by 5 bases and J by 5 bases, and 9 bases separated the two germline ends. From germline, CDR1 is MGHRA and CDR2 YSYEKL. The CDR3 covers 13 residues. CDR3 loop: CASSLIGTGELFF. As DNA, the CDR3 is TGCGCCAGCAGCTTAATTGGGACCGGGGAGCTGTTTTTT.

This rearrangement joins TRBV30 to TRBJ1-6; D not certain. V lost 2 bases and J lost 6, with 11 bases in between. CDR3 length equals 14 residues. Germline CDR1 GTSNPN, CDR2 SVGIG (reference sequence). This CDR3 reads CAWSREAANSPLHF. CDR3 sequence (DNA): TGTGCCTGGAGTCGGGAGGCGGCTAATTCACCCCTCCACTTT.

This clone was picked up many times. V is TRBV25-1 and J is TRBJ2-1; 7 bases agree with TRBD2. The CDR3 spans 18 residues. Germline lookup yields CDR1 MGHDK and CDR2 SYGVNS. V lost 0 bases to trimming and J lost 3 bases; unmatched junction nucleotides: 11. The CDR3 here is CASSEYGSGLGYYNEQFF. CDR3 DNA: TGTGCCAGCAGTGAATATGGTTCCGGACTAGGCTACTACAATGAGCAGTTCTTC.

The rearrangement uses TRBV6-1 and TRBJ2-3; 9 bases fit TRBD1. The end of the DNA aligns better with TRBJ1-5, so the J call may be wrong. The CDR3 length is 15 residues. Per the germline V gene, CDR1 is MNHNS and CDR2 is SASEGT. The CDR3 region is CASIRTGAGTDTQHF. The CDR3 DNA reads as TGTGCCAGCATCCGGACAGGGGCCGGCACAGATACGCAGCATTTT.

This clone was picked up many times. The chain combines TRBV2 with TRBJ2-1; D unclear. Trimming left V 4 bases short and J 14 bases short, with 15 bases between. CDR1 is SNHLY, CDR2 FYNNEI, per germline. The CDR3 consists of 12 residues. The CDR3 nucleotides read TGTGCCAGCAGTGTCGCGGCCGATGGAGAGTTCTTC. It codes for CASSVAADGEFF.

This clone was observed at least ten times. The CDR3 reads CSAPSIASTDTQYF. The CDR3, as DNA: TGCAGTGCGCCTTCGATCGCTAGCACAGATACGCAGTATTTT. This chain uses TRBV20-1 with TRBJ2-3, with no clear D. CDR3 size: 14 residues. Germline-derived CDR1 and CDR2 are DFQATT and SNEGSKA (reference sequence). Trimming shortened V by 6 bases and J by 0 bases, and 13 bases separated the two germline ends.

This clone was recorded at least ten times. The gene calls are TRBV18 and TRBJ2-5; 8 nucleotides line up with TRBD2. Trimming at V came to 4 bases and at J to 5 bases, leaving 12 bases not matched to a gene. This CDR3 spans 16 amino acids. The germline CDR1 and CDR2 sequences are KGHSH and LQKENI. The CDR3 here is CASSQRAGDGGETQYF. Here the CDR3 DNA reads TGTGCCAGCTCACAGCGAGCGGGAGACGGTGGTGAGACCCAGTACTTC.

This clone was counted at least ten times. This chain links TRBV7-8 with TRBJ2-7; weak D call: TRBD2 (5 bases). This CDR3 spans 13 amino acids. The V gene's germline CDR1 is SGHVS and CDR2 FQNEAQ. V dropped 2 bases and J dropped 5 bases, with 10 bases sitting between them. In DNA, the CDR3 is TGTGCCAGCAGCTTATCCAGTAGCGACGAGCAGTACTTC. Residues: CASSLSSSDEQYF.